The source of this TCR beta chain is a study of blood T cell repertoires in COVID-19 (dated by TCRdb to about 2020). Some background on the complete study: Samples covering the acute and convalescent phases of COVID-19 were provided by collaborators in the United States, Italy and Spain. Samples came from the ongoing ImmuneRACE study (first 160 participants) plus 1,254 subjects from 6 global collaborators. Where HLA class I and class II types were available, the types were taken from metadata supplied by the sample provider, not from assay-based typing. The material from the prospective study consisted of cDNA or gDNA derived from T cells, B-cell-depleted T cells, or PBMCs. The repertoires were made available in a free public database intended to serve as a resource for research on the immune response to SARS-CoV-2. Deeply sampled blood TCRbeta repertoires from subjects exposed to, actively infected with, or recovered from COVID-19 were included in the dataset. Sample metadata almost always included a de-identified subject ID, COVID-19 status, age in years and sex. General findings and caveats noted by the study authors: Clinical and demographic metadata were provided uncurated, with the amount varying by source and participant.

The immunoSEQ Assay, a bias-controlled multiplex PCR, was used to amplify TCRbeta CDR3 regions from genomic DNA. The authors processed their data as follows. Nucleated cell counts per sample were estimated from amplification of reference gene primers within the assay. To quantify the absolute abundance of each unique TCRbeta CDR3 rearrangement, sequence reads were collapsed and filtered. For each sample, productive Simpson clonality was calculated by taking the square root of Simpson's diversity index across productive rearrangements. TCRdb carries this immuneACCESS record with in-frame sequences only. Its versions omit some clonotypes, under half of them owing to an unresolved V gene in the studies checked, with the rest unexplained. The DNA was the basis for D and trimming; V, J and clone size are from that table. The sample table shows more than 200,000 clones, and roughly 90% are seen once. The ten largest clonotypes hold 3.5% to 5% of the sample.

Participants in the prospective study were enrolled through a virtual design, were aged about 18 to 100 years, and lived in roughly 26 United States geographic areas. In the prospective study, participants were assigned to cohorts based on the clinical history participants reported in a screening survey and a study questionnaire. For ImmuneRACE Cohort 3, a participant was defined as recovered based on two consecutive negative NP/OP PCR tests, clearance by a healthcare professional, or resolution of symptoms. Each participant in the prospective study had whole blood, serum and a nasopharyngeal or oropharyngeal swab collected by mobile phlebotomists. Prospective study participants could optionally give additional blood draws and questionnaires over an approximately two-month period. Before DNA extraction, prospective study blood samples were shipped either frozen or at room temperature. Remarks on this clone: There is no known antigen for this receptor. Base qualities are not recorded, but no much larger clone differs from it by a single base.

The CDR3 goes from the cysteine to the phenylalanine over 12 residues. Left in the record is the CDR3 DNA by itself, 36 bases read in frame from the first base. Reading the germline V gene (reference sequence) gives CDR1 SEHNR and CDR2 FQNEAQ. Trimming at the junction amounts to 5 bases on V and 3 bases on J, and the germline ends lie 8 bases apart. The origin of this receptor is a woman in her 30s who had recovered from COVID-19. The receptor chain draws on TRBV7-9 and TRBJ2-7; matching of 5 bases hints at TRBD1 as the D gene. Sequencing used PBMCs or T cells enriched from blood (not recorded which). DNA sequence: TGTGCCAGCAGCCCCACAGGCTACGAGCAGTACTTC. It codes for CASSPTGYEQYF.